This T cell receptor (beta chain) was captured in a study of metastatic and nonmetastatic thyroid tumors. Across the study: Comparative analysis of repertoires was undertaken across blood and tumor or nodule tissue obtained from malignant and benign thyroid patients. Study results and caveats: TCR beta diversity was reportedly significantly higher in malignant thyroid tumors than benign nodules, in blood and tumor.

No patient had received any treatment before thyroid surgery. On this clone itself: Its cognate antigen is unknown.

The CDR3 runs 14 residues. Germline CDR1 is MNHNS and CDR2 is SASEGT. Trimming removed 4 bases at V and 17 bases at J, with 23 bases between. Per the authors' pipeline: A classifier of distant metastasis in papillary thyroid cancer was built from CDR3 differences (across clinicopathological groups). Through MiXCR, TCRdb re-clonotyped the PCR reads. The V and J calls and clone size are TCRdb's, not the authors'. The sample includes about 40,000 clones, about a sixth seen only once; the top ten take 3.8%. The chain joins TRBV6-1 to TRBJ1-4, with D perhaps TRBD1 (6 bases). This receptor was obtained from a female donor with papillary thyroid cancer or a benign thyroid nodule (not recorded which). Some clones in this sample may be carry-over from other donors' samples. The source material was blood. CDR3 nucleotide sequence: TGTGCCAGCAGTGGACAGGCCAATAATGAAAAATTTTTTTTT. Encoded protein: CASSGQANNEKFFF.